A single sample gave rise to the 24 T cell receptor beta chains below, sequenced in a study of T cells in Graves' hyperthyroidism and ophthalmopathy. Amplified TCR beta CDR3 regions derived from RNA transcripts. Initially, a first-round RT-PCR of the TCR CDR3 employed the HTBI primer set. TCRdb independently ran MiXCR on the multiplex PCR reads; one entry per CDR3 protein. The data show some 500,000 distinct CDR3 sequences, with 13% to 15% seen just once and over 15% held by the top ten. Sequencing input: blood. The receptors were sampled from a woman between 18 and 29 years old with Graves' hyperthyroidism.

The chain joins TRBV7-3 to TRBJ2-3; no clear D gene. Germline V CDR1 and CDR2: SGHTA, FQGTGA. The ends were cut back, 2 bases at V and 0 bases at J, with 12 bases in the middle. The CDR3 sequence is 16 residues long. CDR3 DNA: TGTGCCAGCAGCTTAGGTGTAGCACAAAGCACAGATACGCAGTATTTT. Encoded protein: CASSLGVAQSTDTQYF.

This clonotype was counted ten times or more. The chain couples TRBV11-2 to TRBJ2-7; D remains ambiguous. CDR3 length equals 14 residues. Germline values: CDR1 SGHAT, CDR2 FQNNGV. Trimming stripped 1 base from V and 3 bases from J, with 10 bases between. The DNA for the CDR3 is TGTGCCAGCAGCTTAGCCCAGGAGTACTACGAGCAGTACGTC. This codes for CASSLAQEYYEQYV.

This clonotype was seen at least ten times. The chain has TRBV2 and TRBJ2-2; no clear D gene. Trimming stripped 6 bases from V and 0 bases from J, with 11 bases between. The CDR3 extends over 15 amino acids. CDR1 is SNHLY, CDR2 FYNNEI, per germline. This CDR3 is CASSYLNTNTGELFF. The DNA of the CDR3 is TGTGCCAGCAGCTACTTAAATACGAACACCGGGGAGCTGTTTTTT.

This clonotype was counted ten times or more. The V and J genes are TRBV28 and TRBJ2-2, with TRBD2 identical over 7 bases. Trimming cost V 2 bases and J 3 bases; bases outside gene matches: 6. Germline V gene sequence: CDR1 MDHEN, CDR2 SYDVKM. CDR3 length: 16 residues. The CDR3 here is CASSLKREAYTGELFF. In nucleotides, the CDR3 is TGTGCCAGCAGTTTAAAACGGGAGGCGTACACCGGGGAGCTGTTTTTT. Based on the CDR3 plus reference TRBV28 and TRBJ2-2, the full variable domain is DVKVTQSSRYLVKRTGEKVFLECVQDMDHENMFWYRQDPGLGLRLIYFSYDVKMKEKGDIPEGYSVSREKKERFSLILESASTNQTSMYLCASSLKREAYTGELFFGEGSRLTVL.

The table lists this clonotype with many counts. V and J are TRBV18 and TRBJ1-1; D ambiguous. Germline CDR1 reads KGHSH; CDR2 reads LQKENI. Trimming removed 2 bases at V and 1 base at J, with 8 bases between. CDR3 length equals 14 residues. The CDR3 sequence is CASSPGEANTEAFF. DNA of the CDR3: TGTGCCAGCTCACCAGGAGAAGCGAACACTGAAGCTTTCTTT. Full variable domain (rest looked up from reference TRBV18 and TRBJ1-1): NAGVMQNPRHLVRRRGQEARLRCSPMKGHSHVYWYRQLPEEGLKFMVYLQKENIIDESGMPKERFSAEFPKEGPSILRIQQVVRGDSAAYFCASSPGEANTEAFFGQGTRLTVV.

The V call is TRBV15, the J call TRBJ1-1; D not resolved. Germline CDR1 reads LNHNV; CDR2 reads YYDKDF (reference sequence). V lost 0 bases, J lost 2 bases, and 7 bases lay in between. The CDR3 loop spans 14 amino acids. CDR3 sequence: CATSRDPSNTEAFF. DNA for the CDR3: TGTGCCACCAGCAGAGATCCCAGCAACACTGAAGCTTTCTTT.

The V call is TRBV7-3, the J call TRBJ2-2; possibly TRBD2 for D (6 bases). The CDR3 is 15 amino acids. Trimming shortened V by 1 base and J by 6 bases, and 12 bases separated the two germline ends. Per germline, CDR1 SGHTA and CDR2 FQGTGA. The CDR3 DNA is TGTGCCAGCAGCTTAAGAGGAGCTAGCGCCGGGGAGCTGTTTTTT. This gives the protein CASSLRGASAGELFF. The entire variable domain, with the rest obtained from reference TRBV7-3 and TRBJ2-2, is as follows: GAGVSQTPSNKVTEKGKYVELRCDPISGHTALYWYRQSLGQGPEFLIYFQGTGAADDSGLPNDRFFAVRPEGSVSTLKIQRTERGDSAVYLCASSLRGASAGELFFGEGSRLTVL.

The sample holds many counts of this clonotype. The chain carries TRBV5-1 and TRBJ2-7, with TRBD2 matching 11 bases. The ends lost 4 bases at V and 4 bases at J; junction bases unmatched: 10. Germline CDR1 and CDR2: SGHRS and YFSETQ. The CDR3 length is 16 residues. Here the CDR3 DNA reads TGCGCCAGCAGCCTCCCATCTAGCGGGAGGAATTACGAGCAGTACTTC. This codes for CASSLPSSGRNYEQYF.

This clonotype has a count of ten or more. J is TRBJ1-1 and V is TRBV12-3 or TRBV12-4, with unresolved D. The CDR3 extends over 16 amino acids. With 4 bases removed from V and 1 base from J, the gap between germline ends came to 16 bases. The CDR3 DNA sequence: TGTGCCAGCAGTTCGGCTTTGGGCCAGAGGAACACTGAAGCTTTCTTT. Translated, it gives CASSSALGQRNTEAFF.

The chain joins TRBV7-9 to TRBJ2-1; 8 bases match TRBD2. CDR1 and CDR2 (germline): SEHNR, FQNEAQ (reference sequence). The CDR3 sequence is 15 residues long. J gave up 6 bases and V 2 bases, and 6 bases lay outside the gene matches. The CDR3 sequence is CASSLSSGRFNEQFF. CDR3 nucleotides: TGTGCCAGCAGCTTATCGAGCGGGAGATTCAATGAGCAGTTCTTC.

This clonotype was counted many times. Here the CDR3 DNA reads TGTGCCAGCAGCCCTCGGGACCCCCGTGGGGGCTACACCTTC. Amino acids: CASSPRDPRGGYTF. The chain joins TRBV3-1 to TRBJ1-2, with TRBD1 as a possible D gene (5 bases). The ends were cut back, 4 bases at V and 8 bases at J, with 17 bases in the middle. Germline values: CDR1 LGHDT, CDR2 YNNKEL (reference sequence). This CDR3 has 14 residues.

DNA for the CDR3: TGTGCCAGCAGCTTAGCCCACTACGAGCAGTACGTC. It is translated as CASSLAHYEQYV. This chain uses TRBV7-8 with TRBJ2-7, with D unresolved. The CDR3 totals 12 residues. The germline V and J ends were trimmed by 0 bases and 3 bases, with 3 bases remaining between them. The V gene's germline CDR1 is SGHVS and CDR2 FQNEAQ.

This clonotype was detected ten times or more. The chain links TRBV12-3 or TRBV12-4 to TRBJ2-1; 11 nucleotides match TRBD2. The CDR3 runs 16 residues. Trimming removed 6 bases from V and 4 bases from J; junction bases left unmatched: 8. CDR3 sequence (DNA): TGTGCCAGCAGCATACTAGCGGGAGTAGGGTACAATGAGCAGTTCTTC. Protein product: CASSILAGVGYNEQFF.

There are a few counts of this clonotype. The chain recombines TRBV9 with TRBJ2-1, with D unclear. The CDR3 has 14 residues. Trimming removed 0 bases at V and 5 bases at J, with 9 bases between. Germline V lookup: CDR1 SGDLS, CDR2 YYNGEE. The CDR3 coding sequence is TGTGCCAGCAGCGTAGAGTGGGCCAACAATGAGCAGTTCTTC. Amino acid sequence: CASSVEWANNEQFF.

This clonotype came up many times. This chain joins TRBV6-2 or TRBV6-3 and TRBJ2-3, with D possibly matching TRBD1 (6 bases). Trimming removed 7 bases from V and 1 base from J, with 15 bases in between. The CDR3 is 15 amino acids. The V gene's germline CDR1 is MNHEY and CDR2 SVGEGT. The CDR3 spells CASTDPTGRTDTQYF. The CDR3 DNA follows: TGTGCCAGCACGGACCCGACAGGTCGCACAGATACGCAGTATTTT.

Many counts were recorded for this clonotype. This chain uses TRBV12-3 or TRBV12-4 with TRBJ2-3; tentatively, D is TRBD1 (6 bases). The CDR3 contains 12 residues. Between the trimmed V and J ends, which lost 5 bases and 4 bases, there was a span of 7 bases. The CDR3 spells CASSAGADTQYF. Written as DNA, the CDR3 is TGTGCCAGCAGTGCAGGGGCAGATACGCAGTATTTT.

At least ten counts were recorded for this clonotype. The rearrangement uses TRBV11-3 and TRBJ2-3; 9 nucleotides match TRBD2. The V segment lost 5 bases and the J segment 9 bases; nucleotides outside the gene matches: 12. This CDR3 spans 15 amino acids. CDR1 is SGHNT, CDR2 YENEEA, per germline. CDR3 bases: TGTGCCAGCAGCGCCCTGGGCGTGGCGGGAGGGACGCAGTATTTT. The encoded protein is CASSALGVAGGTQYF.

This clonotype was seen many times. This chain uses TRBV2 with TRBJ2-5; 11 bases are shared with TRBD2. This CDR3 is built from 17 residues. Germline-derived CDR1 and CDR2 are SNHLY and FYNNEI. V trimming: 5 bases; J trimming: 5 bases; junction bases outside the gene matches: 13. CDR3: CASSSRPLAGVEETQYF. The DNA of the CDR3 is TGTGCCAGCAGTTCTAGGCCACTAGCGGGAGTTGAGGAGACCCAGTACTTC.

A few counts support this clonotype. The chain links TRBV11-3 to TRBJ1-1; TRBD1 matches at 9 bases. V dropped 6 bases and J dropped 7; count of bases not matched to a gene: 9. The CDR3 is 14 amino acids. Germline loops: CDR1 SGHNT, CDR2 YENEEA. The CDR3 nucleotides read TGTGCCAGCAGTTATCAACAGGGGGCTGTTGAAGCTTTCTTT. Residues: CASSYQQGAVEAFF.

This clonotype was detected ten times or more. V and J are TRBV27 and TRBJ1-3; no definite D call. Germline V gene lookup returns CDR1 MNHEY and CDR2 SMNVEV (reference sequence). CDR3 length: 15 residues. V was trimmed by 6 bases and J by 0 bases, leaving 12 bases between them. DNA for the CDR3: TGTGCCAGCAGACCTAATAGGAACTCTGGAAACACCATATATTTT. This encodes CASRPNRNSGNTIYF.

In its sample, this clonotype was seen a few times. The J gene is TRBJ2-2, the V gene TRBV4-1; maybe TRBD1 (6 bases). The CDR3 length is 15 residues. V gave up 1 base and J gave up 1 base, with 7 bases separating them. CDR1 is MGHRA and CDR2 is YSYEKL in the germline V gene. The CDR3: CASSQATGNTGELFF. CDR3 sequence (DNA): TGCGCCAGCAGCCAAGCGACAGGGAACACCGGGGAGCTGTTTTTT.

This clonotype was seen at least ten times. V is TRBV6-2 or TRBV6-3 and J is TRBJ1-2; unclear D gene. This CDR3 comprises 15 residues. V shed 2 bases and J shed 0 bases, with 10 bases lying between them. CDR1 is MNHEY, CDR2 SVGEGT, per germline. This CDR3 reads CASSYRTPSNYGYTF. The CDR3, as DNA: TGTGCCAGCAGTTACAGGACCCCTTCTAACTATGGCTACACCTTC.

This clonotype was observed many times. The rearrangement links TRBV9 to TRBJ1-5, with D possibly TRBD1 on 6 matching bases. V shed 0 bases and J shed 7 bases, with 14 bases lying between them. Germline V gene lookup returns CDR1 SGDLS and CDR2 YYNGEE. This CDR3 has 15 amino acids. The CDR3, as DNA: TGTGCCAGCAGCGTAGGGGGGGGGCTCAAGCAGCCCCAGCATTTT. As protein: CASSVGGGLKQPQHF.

This clonotype was detected many times. The chain uses TRBV12-3 or TRBV12-4 and TRBJ1-2; D may be TRBD1 (6 bases). The CDR3 has 16 residues. Trimming removed 6 bases from V and 0 bases from J, with 17 bases in between. The CDR3 here is CASSSSPTGSNYGYTF. CDR3 bases: TGTGCCAGCAGCTCAAGCCCCACAGGGTCTAACTATGGCTACACCTTC.